The rows below give T cell receptor beta chains drawn from one sample of a study of cytomegalovirus exposure and HLA in healthy donors. Profiling relied on immunoSEQ multiplex PCR, and the TCRdb table lists in-frame clones only, not all of them. The profile shows 150,000 to 200,000 clones, roughly 80% of them singletons. Sample: PBMCs. The receptors here all came from a woman in her twenties or thirties in good health and CMV-seronegative. Each CDR3 is given with its conserved first and last residue. Fields, in order: D gene, J gene, V gene, clone size, CDR3 DNA, CDR3 protein. The D gene is left open where the match is weak. Size is stated for part of the rows, as once, few or many counts, or as a class when the clone is expanded.

>.|TRBJ1-4|TRBV5-1|.
TGCGCCAGCAGCTTGTGGGGAGATAATGAAAAACTGTTTTTT
CASSLWGDNEKLFF
>.|TRBJ2-7|TRBV28|.
TGTGCCAGCAGTTTTGGGGCAGCTTACGAGCAGTACTTC
CASSFGAAYEQYF
>TRBD1|TRBJ1-5|TRBV6-6|.
TGTGCCAGCAGTTACCACCGGACAGGGAGAAATCAGCCCCAGCATTTT
CASSYHRTGRNQPQHF
>.|TRBJ2-3|TRBV11-2|once
TGTGCCAGCAGCTTGGGTGTGGGGGACTGGACAGATACGCAGTATTTT
CASSLGVGDWTDTQYF
>.|TRBJ1-1|TRBV28|.
TGTGCCAGCAGTTCTATGGCCCCAAATTATGGGGAACCCTGGACAGAAGCTTTCTTT
CASSSMAPNYGEPWTEAFF
>.|TRBJ2-1|TRBV5-1|.
TGCGCCAGCAGAGAGCAAAGCTCCTACAATGAGCAGTTCTTC
CASREQSSYNEQFF
>.|TRBJ1-2|TRBV7-9|.
TGTGCCAGCAGCTTAGACAGGGTGACAGCGGGCTACACCTTC
CASSLDRVTAGYTF
>.|TRBJ1-3|TRBV9|.
TGTGCCGGCAGCGTAGCTGGTCTCCCGGCGGGGGGAAACACCATATATTTT
CAGSVAGLPAGGNTIYF
>.|TRBJ1-2|TRBV5-6|.
TGTGCCAGCAGCTTGGTTCCAGGGTTCAACGGCTACACCTTC
CASSLVPGFNGYTF
>.|TRBJ1-1|TRBV28|few
TGTGCCAGCAGTTTGGGAGATTGGGGGGGGAGGGACACTGAAGCTTTCTTT
CASSLGDWGGRDTEAFF
>TRBD1|TRBJ1-1|TRBV7-9|few
TGTGCCAGCAGCTTAGCGGGAACAGGGGCCAACACTGAAGCTTTCTTT
CASSLAGTGANTEAFF
>TRBD1|TRBJ2-3|TRBV29-1|.
TGCAGCGCCCCCTCCCAGGGGGCGAGCACAGATACGCAGTATTTT
CSAPSQGASTDTQYF
>.|TRBJ2-7|TRBV6-5|once
TGTGCCAGCAGTTACTCGAGAGGTTACGAGCAGTACTTC
CASSYSRGYEQYF
>.|TRBJ1-1|TRBV15|.
TGTGCCACCAGCAGAGATTTGGGCAGCTTCATCACTGAAGCTTTCTTT
CATSRDLGSFITEAFF
>TRBD1|TRBJ2-1|TRBV5-8|.
TGTGCCAGCAAAAAAGGGACAGGGGGTTCTCTGGGTGAGCAGTTCTTC
CASKKGTGGSLGEQFF
>TRBD1|TRBJ1-2|TRBV5-6|.
TGTGCCAGCAGAAGGGACAGGGAAGTTTCTGGCTACACCTTC
CASRRDREVSGYTF
>TRBD1|TRBJ1-1|TRBV18|.
TGTGCCAGCTCACTTGGACAGGGGGCTGAAGCTTTCTTT
CASSLGQGAEAFF
>TRBD1|TRBJ1-2|TRBV19|.
TGTGCCAGTAGGGCACAGGGGTCCTATGGCTACACCTTC
CASRAQGSYGYTF
>TRBD1|TRBJ2-2|TRBV5-5|.
TGTGCCAGCAGAGCCGGGACAGATTACACCGGGGAGCTGTTTTTT
CASRAGTDYTGELFF
>TRBD1|TRBJ2-5|TRBV25-1|.
TGTGCCAGCAGGACAGGGATGGAGACCCAGTACTTC
CASRTGMETQYF